This T cell receptor (beta chain) appears in the sequencing data of a study of control samples from healthy donors and cancer patients. Sequenced by immunoSEQ multiplex PCR; TCRdb stores in-frame clones only, minus some. The repertoire holds around 200,000 clones, with 90% to 95% as singletons. This CDR3 comprises 14 residues. Germline V gene lookup returns CDR1 GTSNPN and CDR2 SVGIG (reference sequence). V dropped 5 bases and J dropped 4 bases, with 15 bases sitting between them. Specimen: blood. The chain is built from TRBV30 and TRBJ1-3, with D maybe TRBD1 (6 bases). The source is a man between 45 and 60 years old in good health. This CDR3 reads CAWQTAQGGNTIYF. The CDR3 DNA follows: TGTGCCTGGCAAACGGCCCAGGGGGGAAACACCATATATTTT.